These 8 T cell receptor beta chains were all obtained from the same sample, sequenced in a study of cytomegalovirus exposure and HLA in healthy donors. The primer mix had 60 Vbeta and 13 Jbeta primers. Repertoires were generated with immunoSEQ multiplex PCR, while TCRdb's copy carries only in-frame clones and drops some. The data contain 150,000 to 200,000 clones, around 84% of them singletons. The sequenced sample consisted of PBMCs. These receptor sequences come from a middle-aged woman in good health and CMV-seronegative.

For the CDR3, the DNA is TGTGCCAGCTCCCCCATGCCCACCAGCTACAATGAGCAGTTCTTC. Protein sequence: CASSPMPTSYNEQFF. This chain connects TRBV18 to TRBJ2-1; no reliable D call. There are 15 residues in the CDR3. Germline assignment: CDR1 KGHSH and CDR2 LQKENI. V lost 6 bases to trimming and J lost 3 bases, with 15 bases between them.

The rearrangement joins TRBV21-1 to TRBJ1-6. TRBV21-1 is a pseudogene segment. This CDR3 has 16 amino acids. The CDR3 nucleotides read TGTGCCAGCAGTGTTGTGGGAGGTTCCTATAATTCACCCCTCCACTTT. Encoded protein: CASSVVGGSYNSPLHF.

This sequence joins TRBV5-1 and TRBJ2-6; D not certain. Trimming stripped 0 bases from V and 5 bases from J, with 12 bases between. Germline V gene sequence: CDR1 SGHRS, CDR2 YFSETQ. The CDR3 loop spans 16 amino acids. CDR3 in amino acids: CASSLGSESRANVLTF. The CDR3 DNA follows: TGCGCCAGCAGCTTGGGAAGTGAGTCTCGGGCCAACGTCCTGACTTTC. Supplemented by reference TRBV5-1 and TRBJ2-6, the full variable domain reads KAGVTQTPRYLIKTRGQQVTLSCSPISGHRSVSWYQQTPGQGLQFLFEYFSETQRNKGNFPGRFSGRQFSNSRSEMNVSTLELGDSALYLCASSLGSESRANVLTFGAGSRLTVL.

This clone was seen only once. V is TRBV29-1 and J is TRBJ1-1; unclear D gene. CDR3 length: 11 amino acids. Germline assignment: CDR1 SQVTM and CDR2 ANQGSEA. V lost 5 bases, J lost 2 bases, and 6 bases lay in between. DNA for the CDR3: TGCAGCGTTTTCAGTAACACTGAAGCTTTCTTT. It encodes CSVFSNTEAFF.

The table lists this clone with a count of one. The rearrangement uses TRBV5-1 and TRBJ1-6; 9 nucleotides align to TRBD1. The CDR3 has 16 amino acids. The V gene end was trimmed by 0 bases and the J gene end by 9 bases; junction bases not matched to a gene: 7. The germline V gene has CDR1 SGHRS and CDR2 YFSETQ. The DNA of the CDR3 is TGCGCCAGCAGCTTGGCTTCGGGACAGGGTACTTCACCCCTCCACTTT. Translating gives CASSLASGQGTSPLHF.

The chain uses TRBV2 and TRBJ1-1, with D possibly TRBD1 on 5 matching bases. The CDR3 length is 14 residues. Germline loops: CDR1 SNHLY, CDR2 FYNNEI. V was trimmed by 7 bases and J by 0 bases, leaving 12 bases between them. The CDR3 spells CASTLVDMNTEAFF. In nucleotides, the CDR3 is TGTGCCAGCACCTTGGTGGACATGAACACTGAAGCTTTCTTT.

This chain joins TRBV4-2 and TRBJ2-3; the D gene is possibly TRBD2 (6 bases). CDR1 LGHNA and CDR2 YNFKEQ come from the germline V gene. The CDR3 totals 15 residues. With 5 bases removed from V and 10 bases from J, the gap between germline ends came to 22 bases. CDR3 sequence reads: CASSELAPSSGAQYF. CDR3 nucleotides: TGTGCCAGCAGCGAACTAGCTCCCTCCTCTGGGGCGCAGTATTTT.

This chain links TRBV5-4 with TRBJ1-6, with D maybe TRBD1 (5 bases). The ends were cut back, 0 bases at V and 4 bases at J, with 8 bases in the middle. This CDR3 has 15 residues. Germline V CDR1 and CDR2: SGHNT, YYREEE (reference sequence). The CDR3: CASSLGGRYNSPLHF. The DNA of the CDR3 is TGTGCCAGCAGCTTGGGGGGCCGATATAATTCACCCCTCCACTTT.